What follows are 32 T cell receptor beta chains derived from one specimen sequenced in a study of identical twins. TCRdb analysed the 5' RACE reads with MiXCR anew, one entry per CDR3 protein. Altogether about 260,000 distinct CDR3 sequences are present, about 7% being singletons, with the ten largest covering roughly 3.6%. These data also formed part of another study, on yellow fever vaccine responses in identical twins.

The sequencing input was memory (CD45RO+) T cells sorted from blood. These receptors were obtained from a young woman in good health.

This chain connects TRBV18 to TRBJ2-6, with D uncertain. The CDR3 runs 15 residues. Germline lookup yields CDR1 KGHSH and CDR2 LQKENI. Between the trimmed V and J ends, which lost 2 bases and 1 base, there was a span of 6 bases. This chain's CDR3 is CASSPIQSGANVLTF. The CDR3 region has the DNA TGTGCCAGCTCACCAATACAGTCTGGGGCCAACGTCCTGACTTTC.

This clonotype was counted ten times or more. The rearrangement joins TRBV12-3 or TRBV12-4 to TRBJ1-6; D is ambiguous. The CDR3 length is 14 residues. Trimming removed 0 bases at V and 8 bases at J, with 8 bases between. In DNA form, the CDR3 reads TGTGCCAGCAGTTTAGCGGGAAGAGATTCACCCCTCCACTTT. Amino acid sequence: CASSLAGRDSPLHF.

J is TRBJ2-3 and V is TRBV24-1, with D unresolved. Germline loops: CDR1 KGHDR, CDR2 SFDVKD. This CDR3 contains 13 residues. V was pared by 4 bases and J by 6 bases, with 10 bases between. The CDR3 spells CATSEDDLDTQYF. Here the CDR3 DNA reads TGTGCCACCAGTGAGGATGACCTGGATACGCAGTATTTT.

This clonotype has ten or more counts. The chain uses TRBV12-3 or TRBV12-4 and TRBJ2-3, with D possibly being TRBD1 or TRBD2 (5 bases each). The CDR3 length is 15 residues. Between the trimmed V and J ends, which lost 8 bases and 2 bases, there was a span of 17 bases. The CDR3 DNA reads as TGTGCCAGCGAGAGGGGTCACCTAATCACAGATACGCAGTATTTT. Translated: CASERGHLITDTQYF.

This clonotype has at least ten counts. V is TRBV20-1 and J is TRBJ2-7, with 10 positions matching TRBD2. CDR1 is DFQATT and CDR2 is SNEGSKA in the germline V gene (reference sequence). Trimming took 6 bases from V and 5 from J; bases not matched to a gene: 7. This CDR3 spans 13 amino acids. The CDR3 nucleotides read TGCAGTGCGGGGGGACTAGCGATCCACGAGCAGTACTTC. Protein: CSAGGLAIHEQYF.

In its sample, this clonotype was seen once. The chain couples TRBV25-1 to TRBJ2-1, with a possible D match to TRBD1 (6 bases). CDR1 and CDR2 (germline): MGHDK, SYGVNS. V was pared by 3 bases and J by 0 bases, with 18 bases between. CDR3 length equals 18 residues. In DNA, the CDR3 is TGTGCCAGCAGTGATCGTCCTCCCGGACAGAGCTCCTACAATGAGCAGTTCTTC. The encoded protein is CASSDRPPGQSSYNEQFF.

This clonotype appeared many times. J is TRBJ2-7 and V is TRBV21-1; whether TRBD2, the table's D call, matches the DNA was not checked. TRBV21-1 is designated a pseudogene. This CDR3 has 17 amino acids. The CDR3 region is CASSPLGSGRFSYEQYF. The CDR3 coding sequence is TGTGCCAGCAGCCCTCTAGGTAGCGGGAGGTTCTCCTACGAGCAGTACTTC.

The chain has TRBV10-1 and TRBJ2-1; a possible D gene is TRBD1 (5 bases). The CDR3 totals 12 residues. Per germline, CDR1 WNHNN and CDR2 SYGVQD (reference sequence). V lost 1 base, J lost 10 bases, and 8 bases lay in between. CDR3 loop: CASSEYPGEQFF. The CDR3 DNA reads TGCGCCAGCAGTGAGTATCCAGGGGAGCAGTTCTTC.

The chain joins TRBV28 to TRBJ2-1; 9 bases are shared with TRBD2. Germline values: CDR1 MDHEN, CDR2 SYDVKM. The CDR3 consists of 16 residues. Trimming took 6 bases from V and 9 from J; bases not matched to a gene: 15. The CDR3 bases are TGTGCCAGCAGCCCCCTTGGGACTAGCCCAACCCGTGAGCAGTTCTTC. The encoded protein is CASSPLGTSPTREQFF. The variable domain in full, completed from reference TRBV28 and TRBJ2-1, reads DVKVTQSSRYLVKRTGEKVFLECVQDMDHENMFWYRQDPGLGLRLIYFSYDVKMKEKGDIPEGYSVSREKKERFSLILESASTNQTSMYLCASSPLGTSPTREQFFGPGTRLTVL.

This clonotype was counted at least ten times. The V gene is TRBV3-1, the J gene TRBJ2-7; tentative D call: TRBD2 (6 bases). Germline V lookup: CDR1 LGHDT, CDR2 YNNKEL (reference sequence). The ends were cut back, 3 bases at V and 1 base at J, with 10 bases in the middle. This CDR3 comprises 14 residues. The CDR3 DNA sequence: TGTGCCAGCAGCCAGCCGGGACTGTCCTACGAGCAGTACTTC. Residues: CASSQPGLSYEQYF.

Only a few counts were recorded for this clonotype. This chain joins TRBV12-3 or TRBV12-4 and TRBJ2-1; 11 bases are a match to TRBD2. CDR3 length: 16 residues. V was pared by 6 bases and J by 5 bases, with 9 bases of the junction left unmatched. The CDR3 here is CASRYKGTSGNNEQFF. In DNA, the CDR3 is TGTGCCAGCAGATATAAAGGGACTAGCGGTAACAATGAGCAGTTCTTC.

This clonotype was counted at least ten times. This chain connects TRBV12-3 or TRBV12-4 to TRBJ1-5; D uncertain. V was trimmed by 5 bases and J by 0 bases, leaving 2 bases between them. This CDR3 comprises 12 residues. The CDR3 DNA follows: TGTGCCAGCAGTAATAGCAATCAGCCCCAGCATTTT. As protein: CASSNSNQPQHF.

This clonotype was counted many times. The CDR3 loop is CSAAKGRHEQFF. The CDR3, as DNA: TGCAGCGCTGCGAAAGGGAGACATGAGCAGTTCTTC. The V call is TRBV29-1, the J call TRBJ2-1, with a possible D match to TRBD2 (5 bases). Germline V gene data show CDR1 as SQVTM and CDR2 as ANQGSEA. CDR3 length equals 12 residues. The V end was cut by 7 bases, the J end by 8 bases, with 15 bases between.

In its sample, this clonotype was seen a few times. The chain combines TRBV19 with TRBJ2-1; D possibly uses TRBD1 or TRBD2 (5 bases each). Trimming stripped 5 bases from V and 3 bases from J, with 14 bases between. Germline loops: CDR1 LNHDA, CDR2 SQIVND (reference sequence). The CDR3 has 15 residues. This CDR3 reads CASSLQEVDYNEQFF. DNA for the CDR3: TGTGCCAGTAGTCTACAGGAGGTTGACTACAATGAGCAGTTCTTC.

In its sample, this clonotype was seen a few times. The rearrangement joins TRBV5-1 to TRBJ2-5; D is perhaps TRBD2 (7 bases). CDR3 length: 15 amino acids. Trimming took off 8 bases at V and 3 bases at J, with 20 bases between the two ends. Germline V gene sequence: CDR1 SGHRS, CDR2 YFSETQ. CDR3 in DNA: TGCGCCAGTTCACGGGGGGACACAACTGAAGAGACCCAGTACTTC. Protein: CASSRGDTTEETQYF.

This chain uses TRBV5-1 with TRBJ2-1, with D perhaps TRBD1 or TRBD2 (6 bases each). V was shortened by 4 bases and J by 3 bases, with 14 bases between the two germline ends. This CDR3 region has 15 residues. Germline CDR1 and CDR2: SGHRS and YFSETQ. This CDR3 is CASSMGGVGYNEQFF. DNA of the CDR3: TGCGCCAGCAGCATGGGGGGCGTGGGCTACAATGAGCAGTTCTTC.

Many counts were recorded for this clonotype. V and J are TRBV5-6 and TRBJ2-2; D ambiguous. This CDR3 has 13 amino acids. Germline V gene sequence: CDR1 SGHDT, CDR2 YYEEEE. Trimming left V 3 bases short and J 7 bases short, with 10 bases between. In DNA form, the CDR3 reads TGTGCCAGCAGCTCGCTTCCTATCGGGGAGCTGTTTTTT. This translates into CASSSLPIGELFF. Full variable domain (rest looked up from reference TRBV5-6 and TRBJ2-2): DAGVTQSPTHLIKTRGQQVTLRCSPKSGHDTVSWYQQALGQGPQFIFQYYEEEERQRGNFPDRFSGHQFPNYSSELNVNALLLGDSALYLCASSSLPIGELFFGEGSRLTVL.

This clonotype was seen at least ten times. The chain carries TRBV12-3 or TRBV12-4 and TRBJ2-7; possible D gene TRBD1, 5 bases. Trimming stripped 1 base from V and 2 bases from J, with 15 bases between. This CDR3 region has 16 residues. In nucleotides, the CDR3 is TGTGCCAGCAGTTTAGGAAGGACAAGGGGTACCTACGAGCAGTACTTC. Its protein is CASSLGRTRGTYEQYF.

This clonotype was recorded a few times. CDR3 protein: CASTPVLAGTNEQFF. The CDR3 coding sequence is TGTGCCAGCACCCCGGTGCTAGCGGGAACAAATGAGCAGTTCTTC. The chain employs TRBV12-3 or TRBV12-4 and TRBJ2-1; 9 bases are shared with TRBD2. Trimming took 7 bases from V and 7 from J; bases not matched to a gene: 11. The CDR3 runs to 15 residues.

This clonotype has a count of ten or more. The chain combines TRBV3-1 with TRBJ1-4, with D hard to call. From germline, CDR1 is LGHDT and CDR2 YNNKEL (reference sequence). The CDR3 runs to 15 residues. Trimming left V 2 bases short and J 3 bases short, with 10 bases between. CDR3 sequence (DNA): TGTGCCAGCAGCCAATCGAGGGTCCCTAATGAAAAACTGTTTTTT. This codes for CASSQSRVPNEKLFF.

This clonotype was detected a few times. The rearrangement links TRBV6-1 to TRBJ1-5; unclear D gene. Per germline, CDR1 MNHNS and CDR2 SASEGT. This CDR3 has 13 residues. Trimming pared 6 bases from V and 7 bases from J, leaving 13 bases between. In nucleotides, the CDR3 is TGTGCCAGCAGCCCTAGGGAGTACCAGCCCCAGCATTTT. Protein sequence: CASSPREYQPQHF.

This clonotype was detected many times. This chain connects TRBV3-1 to TRBJ2-1; the match to TRBD2 covers 8 bases. Germline CDR1 reads LGHDT; CDR2 reads YNNKEL (reference sequence). V lost 4 bases, J lost 7 bases, and 12 bases stayed unmatched. This CDR3 is built from 16 residues. CDR3 sequence (DNA): TGTGCCAGCAGCCCGATTTCTGGGACTAGTCCAAATGAGCAGTTCTTC. This codes for CASSPISGTSPNEQFF.

This chain connects TRBV4-1 to TRBJ1-2, with a tentative D call TRBD1 (5 bases). Trimming pared 0 bases from V and 2 bases from J, leaving 16 bases between. CDR1 and CDR2 from the germline V gene are MGHRA and YSYEKL. The CDR3 runs to 17 residues. CDR3 nucleotide sequence: TGCGCCAGCAGCCAAGATCCAACAGGAGTCCTAAACTATGGCTACACCTTC. As protein: CASSQDPTGVLNYGYTF.

Notes on this clonotype: A much larger clone differs from this one at a single base, so this may be a read error. The rearrangement uses TRBV3-1 and TRBJ2-2; either TRBD1 or TRBD2 may fit D (5 bases each). From germline, CDR1 is LGHDT and CDR2 YNNKEL (reference sequence). This CDR3 is built from 15 residues. CDR3 protein: CASSLGTVNTGELIF. CDR3 DNA sequence: TGTGCCAGCAGCCTGGGGACGGTGAACACCGGGGAGCTGATTTTT.

The table lists this clonotype with many counts. The V and J genes are TRBV5-1 and TRBJ2-1, with 13 bases that match TRBD2. The germline gives CDR1 SGHRS, CDR2 YFSETQ. Trimming at V came to 4 bases and at J to 2 bases, leaving 12 bases not matched to a gene. This CDR3 is 19 amino acids long. The CDR3 protein is CASSPGLAGADGTYNEQFF. The CDR3, as DNA: TGCGCCAGCAGCCCCGGACTAGCGGGAGCCGATGGGACCTACAATGAGCAGTTCTTC.

The sample holds many counts of this clonotype. The chain has TRBV15 and TRBJ2-7, with 8 bases that match TRBD1. The V and J ends lost 1 base and 0 bases, in that order; junction bases with no gene match: 5. CDR1 is LNHNV and CDR2 is YYDKDF in the germline V gene (reference sequence). This CDR3 comprises 16 residues. CDR3 sequence: CATSRVGQGFSYEQYF. CDR3 in DNA: TGTGCCACCAGCAGAGTAGGACAGGGATTCTCCTACGAGCAGTACTTC.

This clonotype has more than one count but fewer than ten. The chain links TRBV7-2 to TRBJ2-7, with D possibly being TRBD2 (9 bases). Trimming took 1 base from V and 5 from J, leaving 18 bases between them. In germline, CDR1 is SGHTA, CDR2 FQGNSA. The CDR3 length is 16 residues. The CDR3 sequence: CASSLVALAGQDEQYF. CDR3 nucleotide sequence: TGTGCCAGCAGCTTAGTTGCGCTAGCGGGACAGGACGAGCAGTACTTC.

This clonotype was counted only a few times. V and J are TRBV6-1 and TRBJ2-7; 9 nucleotides align to TRBD2. There are 13 residues in the CDR3. Per germline, CDR1 MNHNS and CDR2 SASEGT. V shed 6 bases and J 3 bases; nucleotides not matched to a gene: 3. CDR3 loop: CASRREGLYEQYF. CDR3 sequence (DNA): TGTGCCAGCAGGCGGGAGGGCCTCTACGAGCAGTACTTC.

There are a few counts of this clonotype. The genes are TRBV2 and TRBJ2-1, with a possible D match to TRBD1 (7 bases). The V end was cut by 10 bases, the J end by 8 bases, with 12 bases between. Germline loops: CDR1 SNHLY, CDR2 FYNNEI. This CDR3 region has 11 residues. The CDR3, as DNA: TGTGCCACCTCAGGGGGGTATGAGCAGTTCTTC. This translates into CATSGGYEQFF.

This chain connects TRBV5-1 to TRBJ2-5; D is possibly TRBD2 (6 bases). Germline CDR1 reads SGHRS; CDR2 reads YFSETQ. The V end lost 4 bases, the J end lost 5 bases, and 18 bases lay between the germline ends. CDR3 length: 15 residues. CDR3 DNA sequence: TGCGCCAGCAGCGTCACCGGGACGGGGAGGGAGACCCAGTACTTC. Translating it yields CASSVTGTGRETQYF. Full variable domain (remainder filled in from reference TRBV5-1 and TRBJ2-5): KAGVTQTPRYLIKTRGQQVTLSCSPISGHRSVSWYQQTPGQGLQFLFEYFSETQRNKGNFPGRFSGRQFSNSRSEMNVSTLELGDSALYLCASSVTGTGRETQYFGPGTRLLVL.

The chain has TRBV28 and TRBJ2-7; D is ambiguous. With 4 bases removed from V and 3 bases from J, the gap between germline ends came to 13 bases. CDR1 and CDR2 from the germline V gene are MDHEN and SYDVKM. CDR3 size: 14 residues. The CDR3 region is CASSYPSGSYEQYF. The DNA of the CDR3 is TGTGCCAGCAGTTATCCGTCTGGCAGCTACGAGCAGTACTTC.

This clonotype was seen only a few times. This chain uses TRBV29-1 with TRBJ2-1; D ambiguous. CDR3 length equals 14 residues. Trimming removed 6 bases from V and 6 bases from J, with 18 bases in between. Germline V gene lookup returns CDR1 SQVTM and CDR2 ANQGSEA. The CDR3 nucleotides read TGCAGCGTCCCCCAAGTAGGCAGTTTCAATGAGCAGTTCTTC. Amino acid sequence: CSVPQVGSFNEQFF.